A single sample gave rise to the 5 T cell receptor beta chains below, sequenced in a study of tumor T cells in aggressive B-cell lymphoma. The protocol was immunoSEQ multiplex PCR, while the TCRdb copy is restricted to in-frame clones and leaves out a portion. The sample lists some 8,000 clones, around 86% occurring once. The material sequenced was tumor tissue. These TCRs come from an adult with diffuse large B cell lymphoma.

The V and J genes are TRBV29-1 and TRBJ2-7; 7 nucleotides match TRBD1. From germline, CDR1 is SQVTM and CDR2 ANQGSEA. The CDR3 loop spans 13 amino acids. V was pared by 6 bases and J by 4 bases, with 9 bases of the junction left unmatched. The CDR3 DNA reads TGCAGCGTGGTATCCGGGACAGAATACGAGCAGTACTTC. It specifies CSVVSGTEYEQYF.

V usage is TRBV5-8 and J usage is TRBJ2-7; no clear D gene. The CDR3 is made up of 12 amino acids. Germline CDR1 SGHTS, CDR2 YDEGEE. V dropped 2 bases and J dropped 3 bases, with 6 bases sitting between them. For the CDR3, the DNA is TGTGCCAGCAGCTTCCCGGACTACGAGCAGTACGTC. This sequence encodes CASSFPDYEQYV.

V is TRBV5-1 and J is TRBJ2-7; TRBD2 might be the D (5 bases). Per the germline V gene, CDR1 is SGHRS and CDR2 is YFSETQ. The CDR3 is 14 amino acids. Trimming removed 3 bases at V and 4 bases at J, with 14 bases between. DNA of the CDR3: TGCGCCAGCAGCTCCAGCTCCGGCGGGTACGAGCAGTACGTC. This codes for CASSSSSGGYEQYV.

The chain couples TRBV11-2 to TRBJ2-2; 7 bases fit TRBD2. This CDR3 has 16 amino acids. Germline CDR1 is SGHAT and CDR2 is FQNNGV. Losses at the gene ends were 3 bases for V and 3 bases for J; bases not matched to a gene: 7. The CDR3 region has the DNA TGTGCCAGCAGCTTTCGGCGGGAGCTTTACACCGGGGAGCTGTTTTTT. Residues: CASSFRRELYTGELFF. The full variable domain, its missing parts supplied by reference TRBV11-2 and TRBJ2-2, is EAGVAQSPRYKIIEKRQSVAFWCNPISGHATLYWYQQILGQGPKLLIQFQNNGVVDDSQLPKDRFSAERLKGVDSTLKIQPAKLEDSAVYLCASSFRRELYTGELFFGEGSRLTVL.

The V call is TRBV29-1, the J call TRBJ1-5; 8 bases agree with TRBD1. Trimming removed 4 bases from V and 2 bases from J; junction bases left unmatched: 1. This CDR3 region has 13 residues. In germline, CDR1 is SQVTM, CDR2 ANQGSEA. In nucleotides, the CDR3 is TGCAGCGTTGCAGGGGGCCGCAATCAGCCCCAGCATTTT. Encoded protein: CSVAGGRNQPQHF.